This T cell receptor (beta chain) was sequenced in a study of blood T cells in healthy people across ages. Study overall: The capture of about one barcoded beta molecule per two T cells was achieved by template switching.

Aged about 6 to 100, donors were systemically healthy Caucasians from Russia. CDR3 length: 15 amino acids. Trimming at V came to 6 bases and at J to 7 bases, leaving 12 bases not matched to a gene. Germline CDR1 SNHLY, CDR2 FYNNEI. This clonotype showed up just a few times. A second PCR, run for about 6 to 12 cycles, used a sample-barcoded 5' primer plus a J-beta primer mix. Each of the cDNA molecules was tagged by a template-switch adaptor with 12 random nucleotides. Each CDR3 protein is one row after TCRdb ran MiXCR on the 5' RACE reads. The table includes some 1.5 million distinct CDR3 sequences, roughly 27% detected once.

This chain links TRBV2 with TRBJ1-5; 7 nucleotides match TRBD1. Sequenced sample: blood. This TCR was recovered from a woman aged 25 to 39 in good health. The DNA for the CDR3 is TGTGCCAGCAGCGACGAGAGACAGGGAGGCCAGCCCCAGCATTTT. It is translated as CASSDERQGGQPQHF. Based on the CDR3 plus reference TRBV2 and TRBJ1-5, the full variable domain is EPEVTQTPSHQVTQMGQEVILRCVPISNHLYFYWYRQILGQKVEFLVSFYNNEISEKSEIFDDQFSVERPDGSNFTLKIRSTKLEDSAMYFCASSDERQGGQPQHFGDGTRLSIL.